The clone carrying this T cell receptor beta chain was recorded a few times. Antigen unknown. This sample is part of a study of type 1 and type 2 diabetes patients. Study findings and constraints: With limited T2D and control samples, some T1D-only expanded clones may not be T1D-specific. Both CD4+ and CD8+ type 2 diabetes repertoires showed significantly higher diversity than type 1.

This CDR3 is 18 amino acids long. Losses at the gene ends were 3 bases for V and 5 bases for J; bases not matched to a gene: 13. Germline V gene sequence: CDR1 SGHRS, CDR2 YFSETQ. No donor had another autoimmune disease or recent infection within four weeks. PCR was run on genomic DNA. Multiplex PCR with 30 forward and 13 reverse primers amplified the TCR beta CDR3. TCRdb ran MiXCR on the multiplex PCR reads and lists one entry per CDR3 protein. The table shows about 270,000 distinct CDR3 sequences, with 47% occurring only once. Material: peripheral blood mononuclear cells (PBMCs). The gene calls are TRBV5-1 and TRBJ2-7, with TRBD2 matching 14 bases. The clonotype was recovered from a man aged 18 to 29 with type 2 diabetes. CDR3 DNA sequence: TGCGCCAGCAGCTCGATACCGGGACTAGCGGGAGCAGAACACGAGCAGTACTTC. This sequence encodes CASSSIPGLAGAEHEQYF. The whole variable domain, filled in from reference TRBV5-1 and TRBJ2-7, reads KAGVTQTPRYLIKTRGQQVTLSCSPISGHRSVSWYQQTPGQGLQFLFEYFSETQRNKGNFPGRFSGRQFSNSRSEMNVSTLELGDSALYLCASSSIPGLAGAEHEQYFGPGTRLTVT.